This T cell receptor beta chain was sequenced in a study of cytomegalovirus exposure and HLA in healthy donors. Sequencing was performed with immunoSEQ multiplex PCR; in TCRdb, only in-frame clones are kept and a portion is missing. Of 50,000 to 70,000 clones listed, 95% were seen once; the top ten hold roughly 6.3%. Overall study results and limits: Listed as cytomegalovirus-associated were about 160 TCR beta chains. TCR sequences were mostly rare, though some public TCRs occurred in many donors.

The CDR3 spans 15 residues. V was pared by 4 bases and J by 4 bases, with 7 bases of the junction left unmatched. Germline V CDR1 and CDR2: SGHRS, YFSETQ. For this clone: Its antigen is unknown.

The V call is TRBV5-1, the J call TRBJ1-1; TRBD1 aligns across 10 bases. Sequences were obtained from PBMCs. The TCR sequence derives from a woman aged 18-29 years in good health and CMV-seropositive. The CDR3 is CASSRTGGGGTEAFF. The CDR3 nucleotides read TGCGCCAGCAGCCGGACAGGGGGAGGCGGCACTGAAGCTTTCTTT.